Listed below are T cell receptor beta chains from one sample, sequenced in a study of Graves' ophthalmopathy and Graves' hyperthyroidism. TCRdb re-called the multiplex PCR reads through MiXCR, storing one row per CDR3 protein. The sample yields 600,000 to 700,000 distinct CDR3 sequences, about 41% seen once. Sequencing used peripheral blood. Source of these receptors: an adult man with Graves' ophthalmopathy. Each CDR3 is given without its conserved first and last residue. Clone size is shown for a subset of rows, as once, few, many or a class of expanded clone.

clone size: many; V gene: TRBV10-3; J gene: TRBJ1-1; CDR3 protein: AIRSAGQGASWTEAF
clone size: many; V gene: TRBV25-1; J gene: TRBJ1-6; CDR3 protein: ASSGGQHSPLH
clone size: -; V gene: TRBV5-6; J gene: TRBJ2-7; CDR3 protein: ASSGTASGSSYEQY
clone size: -; V gene: TRBV10-3; J gene: TRBJ2-5; CDR3 protein: AISGYYQETQY
clone size: -; V gene: TRBV19; J gene: TRBJ1-5; CDR3 protein: VSSEGGTGEQPQH
clone size: -; V gene: TRBV11-3; J gene: TRBJ2-7; CDR3 protein: ASSQGEGIYEQY
clone size: many; V gene: TRBV9; J gene: TRBJ1-2; CDR3 protein: ASRALGEGVDGYT
clone size: many; V gene: TRBV12-3/TRBV12-4; J gene: TRBJ2-7; CDR3 protein: ASSFDRYEQY
clone size: many; V gene: TRBV5-1; J gene: TRBJ2-2; CDR3 protein: ASSLKVLSGELF
clone size: -; V gene: TRBV4-1; J gene: TRBJ1-2; CDR3 protein: ASSKDIPGQSYGYT
clone size: -; V gene: TRBV25-1; J gene: TRBJ2-7; CDR3 protein: ASVLSGGGHEQY
clone size: many; V gene: TRBV7-9; J gene: TRBJ1-1; CDR3 protein: ASSPPGQMNTEAF
clone size: -; V gene: TRBV2; J gene: TRBJ1-1; CDR3 protein: ASSVGKGYNEQF
clone size: many; V gene: TRBV7-9; J gene: TRBJ2-7; CDR3 protein: ASSPGLEQY
clone size: few; V gene: TRBV6-1; J gene: TRBJ2-7; CDR3 protein: ASRPSKYEQY
clone size: -; V gene: TRBV25-1; J gene: TRBJ1-6; CDR3 protein: ASSRTGLAPLH
clone size: -; V gene: TRBV7-3; J gene: TRBJ1-2; CDR3 protein: ASSLDRTSRGYT
clone size: many; V gene: TRBV20-1; J gene: TRBJ2-7; CDR3 protein: SARRQGSYEQY
clone size: few; V gene: TRBV25-1; J gene: TRBJ2-1; CDR3 protein: ASWEHNEQF
clone size: -; V gene: TRBV29-1; J gene: TRBJ1-1; CDR3 protein: SSRDRANTEAF
clone size: -; V gene: TRBV25-1; J gene: TRBJ1-2; CDR3 protein: ASSLSGQGAWGYT
clone size: many; V gene: TRBV25-1; J gene: TRBJ2-7; CDR3 protein: ASRTGAYEQY
clone size: -; V gene: TRBV10-3; J gene: TRBJ2-7; CDR3 protein: ASNERPSYEQY
clone size: -; V gene: TRBV11-2; J gene: TRBJ2-5; CDR3 protein: ASSTEGQTQY
clone size: -; V gene: TRBV25-1; J gene: TRBJ1-6; CDR3 protein: ASSELQGYNSPLH
clone size: few; V gene: TRBV27; J gene: TRBJ1-5; CDR3 protein: ASSRDILSNQPQH
clone size: few; V gene: TRBV27; J gene: TRBJ2-7; CDR3 protein: ASRDLRFHEQY
clone size: -; V gene: TRBV5-1; J gene: TRBJ2-7; CDR3 protein: ASSTGQGAFGEQY
clone size: many; V gene: TRBV5-4; J gene: TRBJ1-2; CDR3 protein: ASSFYDRDTLYGYT
clone size: -; V gene: TRBV25-1; J gene: TRBJ2-2; CDR3 protein: ASNTYTGELF
clone size: -; V gene: TRBV25-1; J gene: TRBJ1-3; CDR3 protein: ASSLTGRNTIY